This is a list of T cell receptor beta chains from one sample in a study of T-cell memory formation after mild COVID-19. TCRdb re-called the 5' RACE reads through MiXCR, storing one row per CDR3 protein. Among approximately 440,000 distinct CDR3 sequences listed, around 20% were seen once. The sample comprised PBMCs or a T cell subset sorted from them (not recorded which). The receptors here all came from an adult woman who had mild COVID-19 (a few samples of this study predate the infection). Cell type and time point are not known. The CDR3 runs from the conserved cysteine through the conserved F or W.

j_call v_call cdr3_aa
TRBJ2-1 TRBV9 CASSVEGASNEQFF
TRBJ1-4 TRBV4-1 CASSQEIGRFHEKLFF
TRBJ2-1 TRBV27 CASRRDRAYNEQFF
TRBJ2-3 TRBV5-1 CASSRGQTDTQYF
TRBJ2-7 TRBV20-1 CSVPAGEGASFDEQYF
TRBJ2-5 TRBV5-5 CASSLAFRQETQYF
TRBJ2-1 TRBV7-9 CASTSGIGAGGTYNEQFF
TRBJ1-1 TRBV6-4 CASSAGTDTEAFF
TRBJ2-7 TRBV9 CASSGGQGANEQYF
TRBJ1-3 TRBV10-3 CAISERKLSGNTIYF
TRBJ1-1 TRBV24-1 CATSDFGTSRAFF
TRBJ1-2 TRBV20-1 CSASGDRDGYTF
TRBJ1-5 TRBV7-9 CASSSRQGADNQPQHF
TRBJ2-1 TRBV5-1 CASSPRAGHIPGGLNEQFF
TRBJ1-1 TRBV7-2 CASSLDRTSRAFF
TRBJ2-5 TRBV29-1 CSVGTGLGETQYF
TRBJ1-1 TRBV12-3/TRBV12-4 CASRIFLGNGEAFF
TRBJ2-7 TRBV7-2 CASSLESLGSHEQYF
TRBJ1-2 TRBV15 CAAGTRKTGYGYTF
TRBJ2-5 TRBV4-1 CASTDGTSGEKETQYF
TRBJ2-5 TRBV15 CATSTGQGAYETQYF
TRBJ1-5 TRBV4-3 CASSHHFYSGVGSNQPQHF
TRBJ2-7 TRBV5-1 CASSPAAGSGTYEQYF
TRBJ2-5 TRBV7-9 CASSLLLGVTQYF
TRBJ2-3 TRBV11-2 CASSLVTRGRPDTQYF
TRBJ1-2 TRBV12-3/TRBV12-4 CASSLAQGAGTF
TRBJ1-1 TRBV18 CASSPTSTGRHTEAFF
TRBJ2-3 TRBV12-3/TRBV12-4 CASSLNPQGLDTQYF
TRBJ1-1 TRBV7-9 CASSLVQGSTEAFF
TRBJ2-3 TRBV11-2 CATMTGTDTQYF
TRBJ2-2 TRBV7-3 CASRSGGANTGELFF
TRBJ2-1 TRBV12-3/TRBV12-4 CASSSPESGLASNNEQFF
TRBJ1-1 TRBV19 CASGAARDTEAFF
TRBJ2-7 TRBV29-1 CSVGTFSYEQYF
TRBJ2-7 TRBV6-2/TRBV6-3 CASAIHAGAYEQYF